Following are 26 T cell receptor beta chains from one sample sequenced in a study of cytomegalovirus exposure and HLA in healthy donors. TCRdb's table, derived via immunoSEQ multiplex PCR, lists solely in-frame clones and lacks some. Of about 360,000 clones listed, roughly 88% are singletons. Sequencing was performed on PBMCs. The origin of the receptors is a woman aged 18-29 years in good health and CMV-seronegative.

This clone was counted a few times. The chain couples TRBV28 to TRBJ2-7, with D tentatively TRBD1 (5 bases). Between the trimmed V and J ends, which lost 7 bases and 2 bases, there was a span of 9 bases. The CDR3 totals 12 residues. The germline V gene has CDR1 MDHEN and CDR2 SYDVKM. CDR3 residues: CASTRGTYEQYF. CDR3 nucleotides: TGTGCCAGCACTAGGGGAACCTACGAGCAGTACTTC.

DNA for the CDR3: TGCGCCAGCAGCGGTGTAGTGGGGGACAGGACCTACGAGCAGTACTTC. As protein: CASSGVVGDRTYEQYF. This chain joins TRBV5-1 and TRBJ2-7; TRBD1 matches 8 bases. The germline V gene has CDR1 SGHRS and CDR2 YFSETQ. Trimming took 4 bases from V and 2 from J; bases not matched to a gene: 11. This CDR3 is built from 16 residues.

J is TRBJ2-7 and V is TRBV2; maybe TRBD2 (5 bases). In germline, CDR1 is SNHLY, CDR2 FYNNEI. This CDR3 is built from 16 residues. V was pared by 3 bases and J by 2 bases, with 17 bases between. The CDR3 sequence: CASSDIGLGLTYEQYF. DNA of the CDR3: TGTGCCAGCAGTGATATCGGACTCGGGTTAACCTACGAGCAGTACTTC.

The chain joins TRBV9 to TRBJ2-7, with D uncertain. Trimming left V 0 bases short and J 2 bases short, with 9 bases between. Germline assignment: CDR1 SGDLS and CDR2 YYNGEE. The CDR3 has 14 amino acids. In DNA, the CDR3 is TGTGCCAGCAGCGTAGGGGCGATAACCTACGAGCAGTACTTC. Translation gives CASSVGAITYEQYF.

The chain recombines TRBV6-6 with TRBJ1-5; a weak D match, TRBD1 (6 bases). Germline-derived CDR1 and CDR2 are MNHNY and SVGAGI (reference sequence). The CDR3 loop spans 14 amino acids. V gave up 4 bases and J gave up 8 bases, with 15 bases separating them. CDR3 amino acids: CASSSEGGAEPQHF. DNA of the CDR3: TGTGCCAGCAGTTCCGAGGGGGGGGCGGAGCCCCAGCATTTT.

This clone was observed once. This sequence joins TRBV9 and TRBJ1-3, with D uncertain. The germline gives CDR1 SGDLS, CDR2 YYNGEE. V shed 0 bases and J shed 0 bases, with 10 bases lying between them. This CDR3 contains 16 residues. The CDR3 here is CASSVGETGSGNTIYF. The DNA of the CDR3 is TGTGCCAGCAGCGTAGGTGAGACGGGCTCTGGAAACACCATATATTTT.

This clone was recorded only once. V and J are TRBV28 and TRBJ2-1, with 9 bases matching TRBD2. CDR3 length equals 17 residues. V shed 5 bases, J shed 2 bases, and the junction held 10 bases outside the gene matches. Germline values: CDR1 MDHEN, CDR2 SYDVKM. CDR3 amino acids: CASSEPGLAGPYNEQFF. The CDR3, as DNA: TGTGCCAGCAGTGAACCGGGGCTAGCGGGACCCTACAATGAGCAGTTCTTC.

The chain is built from TRBV6-1 and TRBJ1-4; D not resolved. This CDR3 contains 11 residues. V was clipped by 6 bases and J by 10 bases, with 9 bases between them. Germline V gene data show CDR1 as MNHNS and CDR2 as SASEGT. CDR3 DNA sequence: TGTGCCAGCAGGACGGCGGCAAAACTGTTTTTT. Its translation is CASRTAAKLFF.

This sequence joins TRBV11-2 and TRBJ1-2, with 9 bases identical to TRBD1. This CDR3 comprises 15 residues. Germline V gene sequence: CDR1 SGHAT, CDR2 FQNNGV. Losses at the gene ends were 4 bases for V and 3 bases for J; bases not matched to a gene: 6. DNA of the CDR3: TGTGCCAGCAGCTCTCCGGGACAGGGAGACTATGGCTACACCTTC. Translated, it gives CASSSPGQGDYGYTF.

The V call is TRBV9, the J call TRBJ2-2; 7 bases line up with TRBD2. Per germline, CDR1 SGDLS and CDR2 YYNGEE. The CDR3 spans 13 residues. V was clipped by 6 bases and J by 6 bases; unmatched bases: 5. The CDR3 DNA reads TGTGCCAGCAACAGCGGGGAGCCCGGGGAGCTGTTTTTT. Protein sequence: CASNSGEPGELFF. Full variable domain (rest looked up from reference TRBV9 and TRBJ2-2): DSGVTQTPKHLITATGQRVTLRCSPRSGDLSVYWYQQSLDQGLQFLIQYYNGEERAKGNILERFSAQQFPDLHSELNLSSLELGDSALYFCASNSGEPGELFFGEGSRLTVL.

The chain combines TRBV7-9 with TRBJ2-7, with 8 bases lining up with TRBD1. The CDR3 loop spans 14 amino acids. CDR1 and CDR2 from the germline V gene are SEHNR and FQNEAQ (reference sequence). V shed 3 bases, J shed 5 bases, and the junction held 6 bases outside the gene matches. The CDR3 bases are TGTGCCAGCAGCTTCGATCCAGGGGGCGACGAGCAGTACTTC. This encodes CASSFDPGGDEQYF.

This chain joins TRBV7-2 and TRBJ1-2; the D is unclear. The CDR3 spans 9 residues. Trimming stripped 11 bases from V and 10 bases from J, with 11 bases between. CDR1 SGHTA and CDR2 FQGNSA come from the germline V gene. CDR3 coding DNA: TGTGCCGGCGGATTTCCCTACACCTTC. It is translated as CAGGFPYTF. The whole variable domain, remainder taken from reference TRBV7-2 and TRBJ1-2, is GAGVSQSPSNKVTEKGKDVELRCDPISGHTALYWYRQSLGQGLEFLIYFQGNSAPDKSGLPSDRFSAERTGGSVSTLTIQRTQQEDSAVYLCAGGFPYTFGSGTRLTVV.

The chain employs TRBV21-1 and TRBJ1-2; the table's D call TRBD1 went unverified against the DNA. TRBV21-1 is flagged as a pseudogene. The CDR3 covers 17 residues. CDR3 sequence reads: CASSKRTGPLRGYGYTF. The CDR3 nucleotides read TGTGCCAGCAGCAAGCGGACAGGGCCCCTCAGAGGATATGGCTACACCTTC.

The chain links TRBV7-8 to TRBJ2-3, with 10 positions matching TRBD1. The CDR3 spans 15 residues. V was clipped by 3 bases and J by 10 bases; unmatched bases: 10. The germline V gene has CDR1 SGHVS and CDR2 FQNEAQ. CDR3 protein: CASSLGQGFGLAQYF. CDR3 DNA: TGTGCCAGCAGCTTGGGACAGGGGTTTGGGTTAGCGCAGTATTTT.

V gene TRBV6-6 combines with J gene TRBJ2-1; D not resolved. CDR3 length equals 14 residues. Deletions cut 4 bases from V and 0 bases from J, with 7 bases between. Germline V gene sequence: CDR1 MNHNY, CDR2 SVGAGI (reference sequence). The CDR3 bases are TGTGCCAGCAGTTCGCGCGACTCCTACAATGAGCAGTTCTTC. Encoded protein: CASSSRDSYNEQFF.

V gene TRBV2 combines with J gene TRBJ2-1, with 7 nucleotides matching TRBD2. CDR3 length equals 12 residues. CDR1 is SNHLY and CDR2 is FYNNEI in the germline V gene. The V segment lost 6 bases and the J segment 10 bases; nucleotides outside the gene matches: 6. DNA of the CDR3: TGTGCCAGCAGGGCCAAACTAGCGGAGCAGTTCTTC. Its protein is CASRAKLAEQFF.

V usage is TRBV4-2 and J usage is TRBJ1-3; D is ambiguous. The CDR3 extends over 17 amino acids. V was trimmed by 0 bases and J by 3 bases, leaving 15 bases between them. Germline V gene data show CDR1 as LGHNA and CDR2 as YNFKEQ. CDR3 DNA sequence: TGTGCCAGCAGCCAAGATAGGAGGGTAACCGTTGGAAACACCATATATTTT. It yields the protein CASSQDRRVTVGNTIYF.

In this sample, this clone turned up a few times. As DNA, the CDR3 is TGCGCCAGCAGCTTGGGGCAGGGTGAGGTCTACGAGCAGTACTTC. It yields the protein CASSLGQGEVYEQYF. The rearrangement uses TRBV5-1 and TRBJ2-7; maybe TRBD1 (5 bases). CDR1 and CDR2 (germline): SGHRS, YFSETQ. V was clipped by 0 bases and J by 3 bases, with 13 bases between them. CDR3 length equals 15 residues.

The rearrangement links TRBV10-1 to TRBJ2-7; D is unclear. Germline CDR1 and CDR2: WNHNN and SYGVQD (reference sequence). V lost 3 bases, J lost 7 bases, and 10 bases lay in between. The CDR3 is made up of 12 amino acids. The CDR3 sequence is CASSDGASEQYF. For the CDR3, the DNA is TGCGCCAGCAGTGATGGAGCGTCTGAGCAGTACTTC.

The chain employs TRBV7-7 and TRBJ2-1; TRBD2 matches 14 bases. The CDR3 contains 18 residues. V was clipped by 5 bases and J by 6 bases; unmatched bases: 12. CDR1 is SSHAT and CDR2 is FNYEAQ in the germline V gene (reference sequence). The CDR3 bases are TGTGCCAGCAGCCCAAATATAGGGACTAGCGGGAGACGCAATGAGCAGTTCTTC. This encodes CASSPNIGTSGRRNEQFF.

Details on this clone: Other DNA sequences from this sample encode an identical CDR3 as well. The chain carries TRBV27 and TRBJ1-5, with 8 bases lining up with TRBD1. After removal of 6 bases from V and 6 bases from J, the junction contained 7 bases not matched to a gene. Germline values: CDR1 MNHEY, CDR2 SMNVEV (reference sequence). The CDR3 loop spans 14 amino acids. As DNA, the CDR3 is TGTGCCAGCAGCCCAGGACAGGGAGGTCAGCCCCAGCATTTT. Residues: CASSPGQGGQPQHF.

The V gene is TRBV5-1, the J gene TRBJ2-7, with TRBD1 matching over 10 bases. The CDR3 sequence is 15 residues long. The germline V gene has CDR1 SGHRS and CDR2 YFSETQ. Losses at the gene ends were 5 bases for V and 4 bases for J; bases not matched to a gene: 9. CDR3 bases: TGCGCCAGCAGACCCTGGACAGGGGGGGCATACGAGCAGTACTTC. Amino acid sequence: CASRPWTGGAYEQYF. Variable domain in full (rest from reference TRBV5-1 and TRBJ2-7): KAGVTQTPRYLIKTRGQQVTLSCSPISGHRSVSWYQQTPGQGLQFLFEYFSETQRNKGNFPGRFSGRQFSNSRSEMNVSTLELGDSALYLCASRPWTGGAYEQYFGPGTRLTVT.

V and J are TRBV6-6 and TRBJ1-5, with 7 bases identical to TRBD1. Looked up from germline, CDR1 is MNHNY and CDR2 is SVGAGI (reference sequence). The CDR3 is 13 residues long. Germline trimming cut 5 bases from V and 5 bases from J; bases unmatched to any gene: 3. The CDR3 DNA is TGTGCCAGCAGTCCAGGGGGGTATCAGCCCCAGCATTTT. Its translation: CASSPGGYQPQHF.

V and J are TRBV19 and TRBJ1-2, with 8 bases that match TRBD1. The CDR3 consists of 15 residues. Looked up from germline, CDR1 is LNHDA and CDR2 is SQIVND (reference sequence). Trimming cost V 2 bases and J 7 bases; bases outside gene matches: 9. The CDR3 sequence is CASSISPGQGVGYTF. CDR3 sequence (DNA): TGTGCCAGTAGTATATCGCCCGGACAGGGCGTTGGCTACACCTTC.

The chain recombines TRBV7-9 with TRBJ2-7, with TRBD2 as a possible D gene (5 bases). V was shortened by 1 base and J by 3 bases, with 13 bases between the two germline ends. The CDR3 has 15 residues. CDR1 is SEHNR, CDR2 FQNEAQ, per germline (reference sequence). The CDR3 here is CASSLEGLKLYEQYF. Written as DNA, the CDR3 is TGTGCCAGCAGCTTAGAAGGACTCAAACTCTACGAGCAGTACTTC.

This rearrangement joins TRBV7-4 to TRBJ1-5; D gene ambiguous. The CDR3 is 13 residues long. Germline loops: CDR1 SGHVT, CDR2 SQSDAQ. V was clipped by 0 bases and J by 9 bases, with 9 bases between them. The CDR3 reads CASSLAVSRPQHF. CDR3 DNA sequence: TGTGCCAGCAGCTTAGCCGTTAGTAGGCCCCAGCATTTT.